This is a list of T cell receptor beta chains from one sample in a study of OX40 agonist ivuxolimab in advanced cancers. Sequencing was performed with immunoSEQ multiplex PCR; in TCRdb, only in-frame clones are kept and a portion is missing. The table includes tens of thousands of clones, roughly nine tenths detected once. Sample: CD4+ or CD8+ T cells sorted from blood, taken in a trial of the OX40 agonist ivuxolimab. These receptors were obtained from an adult with an advanced solid tumor such as melanoma, head and neck, liver or kidney cancer. The CDR3 runs from the conserved cysteine through the conserved F or W. D genes are given only for firm matches. Not every row has a clone size; where given, it reads once, few, many or a size class.

cdr3_aa,cdr3_nt,v_call,j_call,clone_size,d_call
CASSSNGPEAFF,TGTGCCAGCAGTTCGAACGGTCCTGAAGCTTTCTTT,TRBV6-1,TRBJ1-1,.,.
CASSPTSGSYNEQFF,TGTGCCAGCAGCCCGACTAGCGGGAGCTACAATGAGCAGTTCTTC,TRBV7-9,TRBJ2-1,.,TRBD2
CSVERLLNTEAFF,TGCAGCGTTGAACGATTGCTGAACACTGAAGCTTTCTTT,TRBV29-1,TRBJ1-1,.,.
CASKITGRATQYF,TGTGCCAGCAAGATCACAGGGAGGGCGACCCAGTACTTC,TRBV6-5,TRBJ2-5,.,.
CASSEITGTYGYTF,TGTGCCAGCAGTGAGATCACAGGGACTTATGGCTACACCTTC,TRBV2,TRBJ1-2,.,.
CASRSSGGYNEQFF,TGTGCCAGCAGGTCTAGCGGGGGCTACAATGAGCAGTTCTTC,TRBV6-5,TRBJ2-1,.,TRBD2
CASSMGSRNTEAFF,TGTGCCAGTAGTATGGGCAGCCGGAACACTGAAGCTTTCTTT,TRBV19,TRBJ1-1,.,.
CASSLSRGLSDTQYF,TGTGCCAGCAGCTTATCCCGGGGGCTATCAGATACGCAGTATTTT,TRBV7-3,TRBJ2-3,once,.
CAWSKSSFPADTQYF,TGTGCCTGGAGTAAATCGTCGTTCCCCGCAGATACGCAGTATTTT,TRBV30,TRBJ2-3,once,.
CASSIGGNNEQFF,TGTGCCAGTAGTATAGGAGGGAACAATGAGCAGTTCTTC,TRBV19,TRBJ2-1,.,.
CGTRGTEAFF,TGCGGCACCCGGGGGACTGAAGCTTTCTTT,TRBV20-1,TRBJ1-1,.,.
CASSLTGQRQETQYF,TGTGCCAGCAGCTTAACTGGACAGAGACAAGAGACCCAGTACTTC,TRBV7-3,TRBJ2-5,.,.
CASSPTQGNTIYF,TGTGCCAGCTCACCAACCCAGGGAAACACCATATATTTT,TRBV18,TRBJ1-3,.,.
CASRLQGQPQHF,TGTGCCAGCAGATTACAGGGACAGCCCCAGCATTTT,TRBV2,TRBJ1-5,.,.
CASSGVAGMGADTQYF,TGCGCCAGCAGCGGGGTAGCGGGAATGGGAGCAGATACGCAGTATTTT,TRBV5-1,TRBJ2-3,.,TRBD2
CAWSTPPSYEQYF,TGTGCCTGGAGTACCCCCCCCTCCTACGAGCAGTACTTC,TRBV30,TRBJ2-7,.,.
CATSLQGSYEQYF,TGTGCCACCTCCCTACAGGGTTCCTACGAGCAGTACTTC,TRBV5-5,TRBJ2-7,once,.
CSILGRGETQYF,TGCAGCATTCTCGGCAGGGGAGAGACCCAGTACTTC,TRBV29-1,TRBJ2-5,.,.
CASGGSTDTQYF,TGTGCCAGCGGAGGGAGCACAGATACGCAGTATTTT,TRBV11-3,TRBJ2-3,.,.
CASSFTWDGTGVDGYTF,TGTGCCAGCAGCTTTACCTGGGACGGGACAGGGGTCGATGGCTACACCTTC,TRBV21-1,TRBJ1-2,.,.
CASSPEREIGTGELFF,TGTGCCAGCTCACCGGAGCGGGAGATTGGCACCGGGGAGCTGTTTTTT,TRBV18,TRBJ2-2,.,TRBD2
CASSLERSSNTEAFF,TGTGCCAGCAGCTTAGAACGGTCCTCGAACACTGAAGCTTTCTTT,TRBV7-2,TRBJ1-1,.,.
CASSLGGAREYGYTF,TGTGCCAGCAGCTTAGGAGGTGCTCGGGAGTATGGCTACACCTTC,TRBV11-3,TRBJ1-2,.,.
CASSEVGFRRAQGDYEQYF,TGTGCCAGCAGTGAGGTGGGGTTTCGGCGAGCACAGGGAGACTACGAGCAGTACTTC,TRBV6-1,TRBJ2-7,.,.
CAGIPYGGVNEQFF,TGTGCCGGGATCCCCTACGGGGGCGTTAATGAGCAGTTCTTC,TRBV30,TRBJ2-1,.,.
CASSLRLSTYEQYF,TGTGCCAGCAGCTTGAGACTCTCTACCTACGAGCAGTACTTC,TRBV5-8,TRBJ2-7,.,.
CASSLAQGLAGTDTQYF,TGTGCCAGCAGCTTAGCTCAGGGACTAGCGGGGACAGATACGCAGTATTTT,TRBV7-9,TRBJ2-3,once,TRBD2